The sequence of this T cell receptor (beta chain) was determined in a study of T cell repertoires in cytomegalovirus infection. Study results and caveats: Summed public TCR beta family frequency identified CMV carriers bearing the relevant HLA.

Regarding this clonotype: Its antigen remains unidentified.

V dropped 4 bases and J dropped 7 bases, with 11 bases sitting between them. This CDR3 is 13 amino acids long. CDR1 is WSHSY, CDR2 SAAADI, per germline. TCRdb ran MiXCR on the reads and lists one entry per CDR3 protein. The sample includes approximately 120,000 distinct CDR3 sequences, around 28% seen only once; the top ten take 80% to 85%. The clonotype originates from a human donor in good health (CMV status not recorded). Some clones in this sample may be carry-over from other donors' samples. This chain uses TRBV10-2 with TRBJ1-5; no firm D call. This specimen was CD8+ T cells from cultured PBMCs, taken from culture after CMV antigen stimulation. The CDR3, as DNA: TGCGCCAGCAGTGGCGCTGGAGGACAGCCCCAGCATTTT. Residues: CASSGAGGQPQHF.